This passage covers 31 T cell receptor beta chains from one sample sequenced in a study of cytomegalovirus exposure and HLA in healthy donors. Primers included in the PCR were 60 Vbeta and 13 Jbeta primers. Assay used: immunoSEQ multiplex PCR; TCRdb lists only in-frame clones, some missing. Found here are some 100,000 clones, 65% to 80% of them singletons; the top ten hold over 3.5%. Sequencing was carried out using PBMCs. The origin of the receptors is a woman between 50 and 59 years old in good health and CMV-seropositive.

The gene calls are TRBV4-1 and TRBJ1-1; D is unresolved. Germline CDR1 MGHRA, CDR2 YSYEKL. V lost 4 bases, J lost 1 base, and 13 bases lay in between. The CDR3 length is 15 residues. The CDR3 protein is CASSPAAGPNTEAFF. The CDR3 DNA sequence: TGCGCCAGCAGCCCTGCGGCGGGCCCGAACACTGAAGCTTTCTTT.

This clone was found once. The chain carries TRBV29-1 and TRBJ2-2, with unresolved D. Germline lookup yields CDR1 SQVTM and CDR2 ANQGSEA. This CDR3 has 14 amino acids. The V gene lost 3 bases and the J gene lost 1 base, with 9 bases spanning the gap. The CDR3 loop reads CSVESRLNTGELFF. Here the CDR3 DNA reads TGCAGCGTTGAGTCCAGGTTGAACACCGGGGAGCTGTTTTTT.

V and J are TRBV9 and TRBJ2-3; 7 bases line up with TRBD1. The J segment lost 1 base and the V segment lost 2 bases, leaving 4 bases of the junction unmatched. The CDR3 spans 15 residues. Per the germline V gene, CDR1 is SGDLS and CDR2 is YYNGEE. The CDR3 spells CASSVGQGGTDTQYF. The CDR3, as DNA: TGTGCCAGCAGCGTTGGTCAGGGGGGCACAGATACGCAGTATTTT.

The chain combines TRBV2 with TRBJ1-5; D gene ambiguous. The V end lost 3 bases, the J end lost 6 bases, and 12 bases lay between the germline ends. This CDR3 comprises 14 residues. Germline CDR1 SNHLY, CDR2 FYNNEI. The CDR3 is CASSDRGGSQPQHF. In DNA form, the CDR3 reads TGTGCCAGCAGTGATCGAGGAGGTTCTCAGCCCCAGCATTTT.

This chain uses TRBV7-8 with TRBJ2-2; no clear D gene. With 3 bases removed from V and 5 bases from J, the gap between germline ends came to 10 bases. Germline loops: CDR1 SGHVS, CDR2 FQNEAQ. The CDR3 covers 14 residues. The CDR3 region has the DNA TGTGCCAGCAGCTTTTACGATCGGACCGGGGAGCTGTTTTTT. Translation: CASSFYDRTGELFF.

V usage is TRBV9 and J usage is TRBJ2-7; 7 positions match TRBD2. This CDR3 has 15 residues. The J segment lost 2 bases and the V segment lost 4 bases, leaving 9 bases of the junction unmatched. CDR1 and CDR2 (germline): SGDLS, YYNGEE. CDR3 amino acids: CASSPRTSRAYEQYF. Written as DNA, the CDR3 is TGTGCCAGCAGCCCTAGGACTAGTCGCGCCTACGAGCAGTACTTC.

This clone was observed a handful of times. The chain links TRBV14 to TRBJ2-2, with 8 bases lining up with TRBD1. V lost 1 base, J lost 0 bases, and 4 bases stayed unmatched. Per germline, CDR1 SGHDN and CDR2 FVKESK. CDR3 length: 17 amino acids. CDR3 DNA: TGTGCCAGCAGCCAAGGAACAGGGGGGACGAACACCGGGGAGCTGTTTTTT. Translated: CASSQGTGGTNTGELFF.

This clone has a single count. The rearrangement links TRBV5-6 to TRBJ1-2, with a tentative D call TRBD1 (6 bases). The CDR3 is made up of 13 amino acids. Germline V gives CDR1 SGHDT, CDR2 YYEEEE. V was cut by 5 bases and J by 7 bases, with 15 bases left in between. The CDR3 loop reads CASRAQGPLGYTF. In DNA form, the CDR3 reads TGTGCCAGCAGGGCACAGGGACCCCTTGGCTACACCTTC.

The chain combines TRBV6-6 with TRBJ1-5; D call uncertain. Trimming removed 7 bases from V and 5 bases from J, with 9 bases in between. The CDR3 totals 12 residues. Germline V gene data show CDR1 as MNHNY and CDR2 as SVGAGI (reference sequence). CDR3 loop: CASTLPHQPQHF. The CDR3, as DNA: TGTGCCAGCACCCTCCCCCATCAGCCCCAGCATTTT.

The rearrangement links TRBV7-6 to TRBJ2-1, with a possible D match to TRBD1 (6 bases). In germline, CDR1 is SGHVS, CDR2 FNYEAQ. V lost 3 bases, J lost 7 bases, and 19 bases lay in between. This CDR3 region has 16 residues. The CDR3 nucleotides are TGTGCCAGCAGCTTCCGGGGCGGGCATCAGGGGAATGAGCAGTTCTTC. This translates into CASSFRGGHQGNEQFF.

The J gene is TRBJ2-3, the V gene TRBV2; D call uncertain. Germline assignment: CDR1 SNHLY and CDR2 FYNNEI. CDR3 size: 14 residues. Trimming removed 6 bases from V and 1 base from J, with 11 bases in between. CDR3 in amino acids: CASRTMGGTDTQYF. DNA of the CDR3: TGTGCCAGCAGGACCATGGGCGGCACAGATACGCAGTATTTT.

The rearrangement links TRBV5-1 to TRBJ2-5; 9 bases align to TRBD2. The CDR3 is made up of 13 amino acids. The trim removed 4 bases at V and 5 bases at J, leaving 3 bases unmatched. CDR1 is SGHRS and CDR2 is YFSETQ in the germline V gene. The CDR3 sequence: CASSRGGAETQYF. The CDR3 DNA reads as TGCGCCAGCAGCCGCGGGGGGGCGGAGACCCAGTACTTC.

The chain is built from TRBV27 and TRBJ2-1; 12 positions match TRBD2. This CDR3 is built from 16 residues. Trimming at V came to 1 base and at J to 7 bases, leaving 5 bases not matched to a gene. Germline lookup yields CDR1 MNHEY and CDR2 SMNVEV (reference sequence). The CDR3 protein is CASSLWGLAGLNEQFF. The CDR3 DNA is TGTGCCAGCAGTTTATGGGGACTAGCGGGTCTTAATGAGCAGTTCTTC.

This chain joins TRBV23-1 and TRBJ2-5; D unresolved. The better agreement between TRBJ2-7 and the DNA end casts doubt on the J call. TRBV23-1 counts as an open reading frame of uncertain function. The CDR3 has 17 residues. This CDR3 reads CASSQQPAKRSSYEQYF. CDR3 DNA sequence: TGCGCCAGCAGTCAACAGCCCGCAAAACGGAGCTCCTACGAGCAGTACTTC.

The CDR3 bases are TGCGCCAGCAGCCATCCAGGGGGATCTGGCTACACCTTC. It yields the protein CASSHPGGSGYTF. This chain links TRBV4-1 with TRBJ1-2; 7 bases are a match to TRBD1. The CDR3 runs to 13 residues. CDR1 is MGHRA, CDR2 YSYEKL, per germline. With 3 bases clipped from V and 7 bases from J, the junction kept 5 bases outside the gene matches.

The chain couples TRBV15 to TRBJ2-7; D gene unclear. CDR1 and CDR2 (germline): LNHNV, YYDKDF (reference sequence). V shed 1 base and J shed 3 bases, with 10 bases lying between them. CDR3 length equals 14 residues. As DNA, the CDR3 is TGTGCCACCAGCAGAGGTACAGCCCTCTACGAGCAGTACTTC. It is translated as CATSRGTALYEQYF.

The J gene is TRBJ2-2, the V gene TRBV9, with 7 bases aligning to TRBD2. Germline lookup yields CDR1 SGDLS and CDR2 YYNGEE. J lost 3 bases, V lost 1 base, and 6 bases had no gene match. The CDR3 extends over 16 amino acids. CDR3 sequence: CASSVRLAEHTGELFF. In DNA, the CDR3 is TGTGCCAGCAGCGTAAGACTAGCAGAGCACACCGGGGAGCTGTTTTTT.

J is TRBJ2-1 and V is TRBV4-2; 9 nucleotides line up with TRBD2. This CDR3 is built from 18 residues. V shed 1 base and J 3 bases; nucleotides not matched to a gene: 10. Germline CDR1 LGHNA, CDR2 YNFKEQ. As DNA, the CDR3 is TGTGCCAGCAGCCAAGGGCTAGCGGGGCCTCCCGACTACAATGAGCAGTTCTTC. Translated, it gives CASSQGLAGPPDYNEQFF.

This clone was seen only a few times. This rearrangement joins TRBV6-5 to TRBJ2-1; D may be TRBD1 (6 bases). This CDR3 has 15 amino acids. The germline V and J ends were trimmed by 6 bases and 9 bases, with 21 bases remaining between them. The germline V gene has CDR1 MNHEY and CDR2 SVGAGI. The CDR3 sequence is CASRGTPSTVVEQFF. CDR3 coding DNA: TGTGCCAGCAGGGGGACACCATCAACGGTCGTTGAGCAGTTCTTC.

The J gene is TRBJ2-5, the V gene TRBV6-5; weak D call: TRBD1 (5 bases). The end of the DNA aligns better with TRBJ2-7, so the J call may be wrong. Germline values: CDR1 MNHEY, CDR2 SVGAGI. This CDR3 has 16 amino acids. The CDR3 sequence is CASSYSNRQPSVEQYF. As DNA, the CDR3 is TGTGCCAGCAGTTACTCGAACAGGCAGCCCTCCGTCGAGCAGTACTTC.

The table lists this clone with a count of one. CDR3 loop: CASSSSRSGLGDTQYF. DNA of the CDR3: TGTGCCAGCAGTTCGAGCCGGAGTGGGTTGGGAGATACGCAGTATTTT. The chain joins TRBV5-6 to TRBJ2-3; D is unclear. Germline-derived CDR1 and CDR2 are SGHDT and YYEEEE. V lost 5 bases and J lost 5, with 21 bases in between. The CDR3 contains 16 residues.

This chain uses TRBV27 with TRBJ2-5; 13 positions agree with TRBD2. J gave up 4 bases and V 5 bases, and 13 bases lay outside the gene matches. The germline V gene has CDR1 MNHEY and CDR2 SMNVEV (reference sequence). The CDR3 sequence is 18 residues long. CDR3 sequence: CASSLSAGLAGLGETQYF. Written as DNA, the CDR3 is TGTGCCAGCAGTCTCTCCGCGGGACTAGCGGGACTAGGAGAGACCCAGTACTTC.

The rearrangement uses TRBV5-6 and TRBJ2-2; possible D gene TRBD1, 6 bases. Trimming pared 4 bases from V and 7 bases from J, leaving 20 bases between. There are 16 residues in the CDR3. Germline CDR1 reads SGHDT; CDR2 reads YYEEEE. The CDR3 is CASSKRPGHRGGELFF. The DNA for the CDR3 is TGTGCCAGCAGCAAGCGACCGGGACATAGAGGCGGGGAGCTGTTTTTT. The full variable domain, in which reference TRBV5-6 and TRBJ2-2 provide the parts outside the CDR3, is DAGVTQSPTHLIKTRGQQVTLRCSPKSGHDTVSWYQQALGQGPQFIFQYYEEEERQRGNFPDRFSGHQFPNYSSELNVNALLLGDSALYLCASSKRPGHRGGELFFGEGSRLTVL.

The CDR3 nucleotides read TGTGCCAGCAGTTGGGGGGGGCAGGGGAACACTGAAGCTTTCTTT. It codes for CASSWGGQGNTEAFF. The rearrangement uses TRBV2 and TRBJ1-1, with a tentative D call TRBD1 (6 bases). The germline CDR1 and CDR2 sequences are SNHLY and FYNNEI. Between the trimmed V and J ends, which lost 5 bases and 1 base, there was a span of 14 bases. The CDR3 has 15 amino acids.

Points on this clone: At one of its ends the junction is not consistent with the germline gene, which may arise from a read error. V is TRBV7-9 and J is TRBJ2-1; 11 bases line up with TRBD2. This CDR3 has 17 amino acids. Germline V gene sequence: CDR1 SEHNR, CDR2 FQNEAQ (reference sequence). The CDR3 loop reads CSSSHPPRLAGPNEQFF. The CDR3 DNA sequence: TGTTCCAGCAGCCATCCTCCGAGACTAGCGGGACCTAATGAGCAGTTCTTC.

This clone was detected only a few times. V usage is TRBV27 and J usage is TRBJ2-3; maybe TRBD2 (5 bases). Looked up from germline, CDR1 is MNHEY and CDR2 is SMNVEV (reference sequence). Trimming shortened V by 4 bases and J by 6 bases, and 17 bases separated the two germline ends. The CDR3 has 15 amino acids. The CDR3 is CASSWRLDLSDTQYF. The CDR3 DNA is TGTGCCAGCAGTTGGAGGCTAGACCTTAGCGATACGCAGTATTTT.

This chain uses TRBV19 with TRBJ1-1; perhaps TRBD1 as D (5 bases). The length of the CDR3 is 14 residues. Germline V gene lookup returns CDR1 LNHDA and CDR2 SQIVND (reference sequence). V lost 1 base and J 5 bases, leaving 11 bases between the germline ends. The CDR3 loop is CASSIGGASTEAFF. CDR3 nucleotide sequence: TGTGCCAGTAGTATAGGGGGCGCCTCAACTGAAGCTTTCTTT.

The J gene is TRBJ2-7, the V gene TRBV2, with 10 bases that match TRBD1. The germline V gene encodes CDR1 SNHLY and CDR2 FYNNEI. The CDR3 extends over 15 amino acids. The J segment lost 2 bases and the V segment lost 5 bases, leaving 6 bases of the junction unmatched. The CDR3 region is CASSSGTGVTYEQYF. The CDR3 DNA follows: TGTGCCAGCAGTTCCGGGACAGGGGTCACCTACGAGCAGTACTTC.

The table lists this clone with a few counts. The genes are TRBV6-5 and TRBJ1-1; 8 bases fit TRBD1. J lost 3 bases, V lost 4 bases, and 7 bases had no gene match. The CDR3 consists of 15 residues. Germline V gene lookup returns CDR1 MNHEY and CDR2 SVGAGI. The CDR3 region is CASSSIDRGYTEAFF. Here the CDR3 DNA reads TGTGCCAGCAGTTCCATTGACAGGGGATACACTGAAGCTTTCTTT.

DNA of the CDR3: TGCGCCAGCAGCCAAGATAAAGGCGGGAGAGTAGCAGATACGCAGTATTTT. It specifies CASSQDKGGRVADTQYF. This rearrangement joins TRBV4-1 to TRBJ2-3; TRBD2 agrees at 7 bases. The trim removed 0 bases at V and 4 bases at J, leaving 10 bases unmatched. The germline gives CDR1 MGHRA, CDR2 YSYEKL. This CDR3 is built from 17 residues.

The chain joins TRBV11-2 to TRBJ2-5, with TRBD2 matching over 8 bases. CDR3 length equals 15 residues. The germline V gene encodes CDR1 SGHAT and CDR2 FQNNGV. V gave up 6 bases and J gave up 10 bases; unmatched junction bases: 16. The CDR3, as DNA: TGTGCCAGCAGGAAAGGGACTAGGGGTCAAGTGGGCCAGTACTTC. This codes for CASRKGTRGQVGQYF. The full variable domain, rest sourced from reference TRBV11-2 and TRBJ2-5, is EAGVAQSPRYKIIEKRQSVAFWCNPISGHATLYWYQQILGQGPKLLIQFQNNGVVDDSQLPKDRFSAERLKGVDSTLKIQPAKLEDSAVYLCASRKGTRGQVGQYFGPGTRLLVL.